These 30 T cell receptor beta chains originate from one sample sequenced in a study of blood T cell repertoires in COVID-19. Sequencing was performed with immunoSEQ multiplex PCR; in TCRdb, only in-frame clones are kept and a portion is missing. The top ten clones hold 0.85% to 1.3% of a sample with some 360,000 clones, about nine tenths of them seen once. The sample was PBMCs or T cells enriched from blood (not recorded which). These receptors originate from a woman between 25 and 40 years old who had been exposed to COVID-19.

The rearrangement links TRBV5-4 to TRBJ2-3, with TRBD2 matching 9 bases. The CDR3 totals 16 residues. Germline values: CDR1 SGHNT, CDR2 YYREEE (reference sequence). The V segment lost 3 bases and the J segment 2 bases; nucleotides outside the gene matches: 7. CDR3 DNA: TGTGCCAGCAGCTATCCGACTAGCGGCTACACAGATACGCAGTATTTT. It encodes CASSYPTSGYTDTQYF.

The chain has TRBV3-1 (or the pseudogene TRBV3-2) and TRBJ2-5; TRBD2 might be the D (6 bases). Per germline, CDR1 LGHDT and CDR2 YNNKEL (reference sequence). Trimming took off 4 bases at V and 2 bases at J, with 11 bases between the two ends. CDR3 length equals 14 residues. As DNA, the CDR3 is TGTGCCAGCAGCCCCTCTAGCGTTCAAGAGACCCAGTACTTC. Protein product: CASSPSSVQETQYF.

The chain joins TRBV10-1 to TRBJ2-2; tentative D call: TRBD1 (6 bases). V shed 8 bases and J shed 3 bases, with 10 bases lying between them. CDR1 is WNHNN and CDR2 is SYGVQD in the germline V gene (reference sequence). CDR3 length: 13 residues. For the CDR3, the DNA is TGCGCCAGCGGGGACACCCACACCGGGGAGCTGTTTTTT. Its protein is CASGDTHTGELFF.

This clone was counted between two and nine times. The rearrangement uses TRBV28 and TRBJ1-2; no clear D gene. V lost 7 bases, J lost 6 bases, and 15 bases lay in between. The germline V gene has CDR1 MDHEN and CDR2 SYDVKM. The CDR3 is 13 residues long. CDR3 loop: CASTLREGNGYTF. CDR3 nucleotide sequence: TGTGCCAGCACCCTCAGAGAGGGTAATGGCTACACCTTC.

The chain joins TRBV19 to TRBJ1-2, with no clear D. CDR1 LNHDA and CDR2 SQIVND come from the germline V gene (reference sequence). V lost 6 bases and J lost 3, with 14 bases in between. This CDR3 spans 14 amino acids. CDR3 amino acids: CASRHYTRDYGYTF. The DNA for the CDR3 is TGTGCCAGTAGACACTACACACGCGACTATGGCTACACCTTC.

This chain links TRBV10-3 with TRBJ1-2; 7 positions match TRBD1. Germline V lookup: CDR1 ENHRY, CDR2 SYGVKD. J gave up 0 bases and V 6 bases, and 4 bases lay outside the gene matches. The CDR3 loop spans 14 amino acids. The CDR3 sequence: CAIRGTVPNYGYTF. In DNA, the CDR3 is TGTGCCATCAGGGGGACAGTGCCTAACTATGGCTACACCTTC.

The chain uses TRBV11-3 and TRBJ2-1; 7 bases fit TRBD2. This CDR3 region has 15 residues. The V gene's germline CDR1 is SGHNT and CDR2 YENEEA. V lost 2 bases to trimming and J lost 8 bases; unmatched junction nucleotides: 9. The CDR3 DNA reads TGTGCCAGCAGCTTACGGGGAGGGGTCATCGATGAGCAGTTCTTC. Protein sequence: CASSLRGGVIDEQFF.

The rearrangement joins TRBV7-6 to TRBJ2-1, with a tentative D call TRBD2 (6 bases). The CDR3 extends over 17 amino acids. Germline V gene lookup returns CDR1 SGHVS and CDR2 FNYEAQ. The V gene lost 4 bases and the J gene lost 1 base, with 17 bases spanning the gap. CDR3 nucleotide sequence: TGTGCCAGCAGCTATAAACTAGGAGGGCTGTCCTACAATGAGCAGTTCTTC. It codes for CASSYKLGGLSYNEQFF.

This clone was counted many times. The CDR3 DNA is TGCGCCAGCAGTGAGTCATCCGGTGCATCGGGAAACACCATATATTTT. Translation gives CASSESSGASGNTIYF. The genes are TRBV10-1 and TRBJ1-3; D is uncertain. The CDR3 has 16 amino acids. Trimming left V 0 bases short and J 4 bases short, with 13 bases between. In germline, CDR1 is WNHNN, CDR2 SYGVQD (reference sequence).

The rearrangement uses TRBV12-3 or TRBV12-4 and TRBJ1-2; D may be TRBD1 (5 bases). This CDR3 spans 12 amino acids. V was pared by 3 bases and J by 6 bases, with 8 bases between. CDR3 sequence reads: CASSLQGDGYTF. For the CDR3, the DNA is TGTGCCAGCAGTTTGCAGGGTGATGGCTACACCTTC.

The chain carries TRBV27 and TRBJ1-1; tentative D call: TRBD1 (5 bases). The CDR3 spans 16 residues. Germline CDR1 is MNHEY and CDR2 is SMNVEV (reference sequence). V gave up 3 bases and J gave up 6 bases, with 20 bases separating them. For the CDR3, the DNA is TGTGCCAGCAGTTTTTTTGGTTCCAACGGGGGGTCTGAAGCTTTCTTT. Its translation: CASSFFGSNGGSEAFF.

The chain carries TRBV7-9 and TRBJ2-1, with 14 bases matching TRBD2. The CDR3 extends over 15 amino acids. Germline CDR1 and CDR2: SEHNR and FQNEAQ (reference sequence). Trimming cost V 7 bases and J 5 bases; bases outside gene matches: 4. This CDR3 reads CASNRLAGGDNEQFF. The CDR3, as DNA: TGTGCCAGCAACCGACTAGCGGGAGGGGACAATGAGCAGTTCTTC.

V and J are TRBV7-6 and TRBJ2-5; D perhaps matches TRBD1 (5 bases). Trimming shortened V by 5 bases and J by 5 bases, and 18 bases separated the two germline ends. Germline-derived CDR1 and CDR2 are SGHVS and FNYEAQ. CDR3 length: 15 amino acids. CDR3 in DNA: TGTGCCAGCAGCACCAGACCAGGGTCGCGGGAGACCCAGTACTTC. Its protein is CASSTRPGSRETQYF.

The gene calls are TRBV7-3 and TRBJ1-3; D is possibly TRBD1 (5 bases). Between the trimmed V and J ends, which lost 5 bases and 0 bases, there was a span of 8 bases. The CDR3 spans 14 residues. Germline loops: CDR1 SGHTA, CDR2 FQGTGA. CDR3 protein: CASSPGFSGNTIYF. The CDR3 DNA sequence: TGTGCCAGCAGCCCAGGGTTCTCTGGAAACACCATATATTTT.

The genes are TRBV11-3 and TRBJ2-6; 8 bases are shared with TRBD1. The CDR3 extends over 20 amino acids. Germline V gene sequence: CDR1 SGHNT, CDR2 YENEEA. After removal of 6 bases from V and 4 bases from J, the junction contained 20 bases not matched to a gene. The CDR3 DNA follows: TGTGCCAGCAGTTACCCCCCCACCGATCCAGGGGGCGCGGGGGCCAACGTCCTGACTTTC. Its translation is CASSYPPTDPGGAGANVLTF.

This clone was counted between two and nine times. This CDR3 reads CASSPGTPVSEKLFF. DNA for the CDR3: TGTGCCAGCAGTCCAGGGACTCCGGTATCTGAAAAACTGTTTTTT. The J gene is TRBJ1-4, the V gene TRBV28; tentatively, D is TRBD1 (5 bases). The CDR3 totals 15 residues. The ends were cut back, 5 bases at V and 7 bases at J, with 17 bases in the middle. Germline V gene data show CDR1 as MDHEN and CDR2 as SYDVKM.

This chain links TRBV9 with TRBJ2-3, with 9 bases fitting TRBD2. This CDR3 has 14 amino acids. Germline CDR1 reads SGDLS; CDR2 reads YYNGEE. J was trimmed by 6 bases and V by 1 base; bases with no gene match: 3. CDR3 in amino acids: CASSVRTSVDTQYF. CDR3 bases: TGTGCCAGCAGCGTAAGGACTAGCGTTGATACGCAGTATTTT.

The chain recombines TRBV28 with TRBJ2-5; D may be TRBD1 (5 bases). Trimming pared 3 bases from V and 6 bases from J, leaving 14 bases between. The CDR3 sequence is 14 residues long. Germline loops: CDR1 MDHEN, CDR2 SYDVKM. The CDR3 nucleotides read TGTGCCAGCAGTTTGGTGGTTGGGGCGAAGACCCAGTACTTC. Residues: CASSLVVGAKTQYF.

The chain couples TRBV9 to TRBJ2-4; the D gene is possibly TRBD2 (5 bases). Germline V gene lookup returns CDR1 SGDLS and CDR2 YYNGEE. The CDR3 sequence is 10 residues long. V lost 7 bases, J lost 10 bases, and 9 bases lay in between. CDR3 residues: CASGGRIQYF. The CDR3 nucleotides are TGTGCCAGCGGAGGACGGATTCAGTACTTC.

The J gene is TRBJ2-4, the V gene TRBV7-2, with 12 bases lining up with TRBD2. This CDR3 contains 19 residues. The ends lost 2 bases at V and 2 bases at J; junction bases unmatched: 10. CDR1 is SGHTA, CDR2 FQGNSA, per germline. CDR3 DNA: TGTGCCAGCAGCTTACACGGACTAGCGGGAAGTAGCACCAAAAACATTCAGTACTTC. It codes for CASSLHGLAGSSTKNIQYF.

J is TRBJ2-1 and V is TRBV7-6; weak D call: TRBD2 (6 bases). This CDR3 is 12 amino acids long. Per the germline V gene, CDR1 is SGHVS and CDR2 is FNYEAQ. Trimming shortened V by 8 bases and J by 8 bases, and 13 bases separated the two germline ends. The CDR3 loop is CASGLARDEQFF. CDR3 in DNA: TGTGCCAGCGGCCTAGCGCGCGATGAGCAGTTCTTC.

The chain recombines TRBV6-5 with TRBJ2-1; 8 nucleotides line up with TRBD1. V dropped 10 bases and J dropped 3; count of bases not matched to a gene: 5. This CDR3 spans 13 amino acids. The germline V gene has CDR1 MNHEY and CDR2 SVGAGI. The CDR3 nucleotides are TGTGCCAACCGGACAGGGAGCTACAATGAGCAGTTCTTC. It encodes CANRTGSYNEQFF.

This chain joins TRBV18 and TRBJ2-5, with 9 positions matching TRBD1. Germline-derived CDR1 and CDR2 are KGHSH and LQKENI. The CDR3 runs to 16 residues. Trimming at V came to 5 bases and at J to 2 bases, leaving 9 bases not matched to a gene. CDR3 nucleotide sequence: TGTGCCAGCTCAGCGGTGGGGACAGGGAATCAAGAGACCCAGTACTTC. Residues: CASSAVGTGNQETQYF. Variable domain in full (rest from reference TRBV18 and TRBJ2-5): NAGVMQNPRHLVRRRGQEARLRCSPMKGHSHVYWYRQLPEEGLKFMVYLQKENIIDESGMPKERFSAEFPKEGPSILRIQQVVRGDSAAYFCASSAVGTGNQETQYFGPGTRLLVL.

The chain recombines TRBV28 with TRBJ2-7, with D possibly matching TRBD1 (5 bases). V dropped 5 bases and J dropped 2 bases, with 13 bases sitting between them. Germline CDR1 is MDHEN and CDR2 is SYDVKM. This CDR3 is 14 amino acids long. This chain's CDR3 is CASSISGSAYEQYF. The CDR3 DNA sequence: TGTGCCAGCAGTATATCAGGGTCGGCCTACGAGCAGTACTTC.

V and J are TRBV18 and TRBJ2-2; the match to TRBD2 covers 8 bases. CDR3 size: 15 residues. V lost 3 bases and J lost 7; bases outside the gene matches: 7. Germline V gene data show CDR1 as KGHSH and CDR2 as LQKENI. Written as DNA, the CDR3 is TGTGCCAGCTCACCGGCCGCGGGAGGCCACGGGGAGCTGTTTTTT. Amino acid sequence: CASSPAAGGHGELFF.

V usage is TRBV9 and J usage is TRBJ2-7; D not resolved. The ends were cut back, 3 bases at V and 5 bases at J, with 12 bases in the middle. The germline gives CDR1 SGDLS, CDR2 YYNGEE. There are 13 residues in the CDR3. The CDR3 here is CASSETLGDEQYF. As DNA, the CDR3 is TGTGCCAGCAGCGAGACCCTAGGCGACGAGCAGTACTTC.

CDR3 residues: CSVGHDKAFF. CDR3 nucleotides: TGCAGCGTTGGACACGACAAAGCTTTCTTT. V usage is TRBV29-1 and J usage is TRBJ1-1; D gene unclear. This CDR3 is 10 amino acids long. CDR1 SQVTM and CDR2 ANQGSEA come from the germline V gene. Trimming took off 4 bases at V and 9 bases at J, with 9 bases between the two ends.

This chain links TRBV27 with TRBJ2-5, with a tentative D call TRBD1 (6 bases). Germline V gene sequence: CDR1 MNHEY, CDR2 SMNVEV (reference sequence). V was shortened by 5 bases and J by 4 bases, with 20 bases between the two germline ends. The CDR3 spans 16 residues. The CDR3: CASSPRMNRAAETQYF. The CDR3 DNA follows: TGTGCCAGCAGTCCGCGGATGAACAGGGCAGCAGAGACCCAGTACTTC.

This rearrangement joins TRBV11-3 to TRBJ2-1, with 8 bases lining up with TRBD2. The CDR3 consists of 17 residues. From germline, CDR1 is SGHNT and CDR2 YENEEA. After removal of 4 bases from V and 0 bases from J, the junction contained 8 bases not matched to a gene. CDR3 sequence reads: CASSSLAGGSSYNEQFF. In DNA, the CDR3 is TGTGCCAGCAGCTCCCTAGCGGGCGGGAGCTCCTACAATGAGCAGTTCTTC.

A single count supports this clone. CDR3 sequence (DNA): TGTGCCAGCAGTGCTCGGGGGGGTATCTATGGCTACACCTTC. Its protein product is CASSARGGIYGYTF. This chain uses TRBV28 with TRBJ1-2, with D perhaps matching TRBD1 (5 bases). In germline, CDR1 is MDHEN, CDR2 SYDVKM. There are 14 residues in the CDR3. Trimming took off 5 bases at V and 4 bases at J, with 14 bases between the two ends.